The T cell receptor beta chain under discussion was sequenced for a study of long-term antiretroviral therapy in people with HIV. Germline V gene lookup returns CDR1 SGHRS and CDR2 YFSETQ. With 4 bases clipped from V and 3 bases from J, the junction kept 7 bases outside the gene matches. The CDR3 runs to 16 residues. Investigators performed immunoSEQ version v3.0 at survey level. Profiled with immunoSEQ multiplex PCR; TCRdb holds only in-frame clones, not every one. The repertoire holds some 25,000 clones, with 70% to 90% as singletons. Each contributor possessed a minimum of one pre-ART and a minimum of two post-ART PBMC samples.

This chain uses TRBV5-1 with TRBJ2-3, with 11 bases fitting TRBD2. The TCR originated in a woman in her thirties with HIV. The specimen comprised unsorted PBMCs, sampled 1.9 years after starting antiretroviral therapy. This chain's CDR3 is CASSPRASGGTDTQYF. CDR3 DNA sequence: TGCGCCAGCAGCCCTCGGGCTAGCGGGGGGACAGATACGCAGTATTTT.